The source of this T cell receptor (beta chain) is a study of T cell responses to AZD1222 COVID-19 vaccine. Clones were sequenced by immunoSEQ multiplex PCR, and TCRdb holds only the in-frame ones, with some missing. The sample includes around 95,000 clones, more than 75% of them seen just once. Germline V gene data show CDR1 as SNHLY and CDR2 as FYNNEI. The CDR3 has 17 residues. J was trimmed by 2 bases and V by 4 bases; bases with no gene match: 10. Sequencing was performed on peripheral blood, taken on day 0 of AZD1222 vaccination. The chain combines TRBV2 with TRBJ2-2; 7 nucleotides match TRBD1. The receptor was isolated from an adult in good health. The CDR3 here is CASSVNSGQINTGELFF. The DNA of the CDR3 is TGTGCCAGCAGTGTCAACTCGGGACAGATCAACACCGGGGAGCTGTTTTTT.